One sample yielded the 28 T cell receptor beta chains listed below, sequenced in a study of cytomegalovirus exposure and HLA in healthy donors. PCR was performed using 60 Vbeta and 13 Jbeta primers. Assay: immunoSEQ multiplex PCR; the TCRdb copy retains only in-frame clones and omits some. The sample lists over 150,000 clones, around 78% seen once, with around 3.1% in the top ten. Sequences were obtained from PBMCs. The receptors originated from a woman aged 45-65 years in good health and CMV-seropositive.

V and J are TRBV14 and TRBJ2-5, with D unclear. Germline loops: CDR1 SGHDN, CDR2 FVKESK. This CDR3 contains 14 residues. V shed 1 base and J shed 4 bases, with 10 bases lying between them. In DNA form, the CDR3 reads TGTGCCAGCAGCCAAGCATCAGGCGCAGAGACCCAGTACTTC. As protein: CASSQASGAETQYF.

About this clone itself: One junction end does not reproduce the germline sequence, and a read error may be involved. The chain combines TRBV5-6 with TRBJ2-5; D is unresolved. CDR1 is SGHDT, CDR2 YYEEEE, per germline. This CDR3 has 14 residues. CDR3 DNA sequence: TGTGCCAACAGCTTGGGGTCCAGACAAGAGACCCAGTACTTC. Its translation: CANSLGSRQETQYF.

The J gene is TRBJ1-2, the V gene TRBV6-1; possible D gene TRBD1, 5 bases. Germline V gene sequence: CDR1 MNHNS, CDR2 SASEGT. V lost 5 bases and J 4 bases, leaving 11 bases between the germline ends. This CDR3 has 13 residues. CDR3 protein: CASSSTVVYGYTF. Here the CDR3 DNA reads TGTGCCAGCAGTTCGACAGTTGTCTATGGCTACACCTTC.

This rearrangement joins TRBV19 to TRBJ1-1; possibly TRBD1 for D (5 bases). This CDR3 region has 13 residues. Trimming removed 4 bases at V and 4 bases at J, with 10 bases between. The germline gives CDR1 LNHDA, CDR2 SQIVND (reference sequence). The CDR3 region has the DNA TGTGCCAGTAGTACGGGGGGGTTCACTGAAGCTTTCTTT. Protein product: CASSTGGFTEAFF. The whole variable domain, remainder taken from reference TRBV19 and TRBJ1-1, is DGGITQSPKYLFRKEGQNVTLSCEQNLNHDAMYWYRQDPGQGLRLIYYSQIVNDFQKGDIAEGYSVSREKKESFPLTVTSAQKNPTAFYLCASSTGGFTEAFFGQGTRLTVV.

The J gene is TRBJ1-1, the V gene TRBV11-3; D unclear. V was pared by 4 bases and J by 4 bases, with 10 bases between. This CDR3 is 13 amino acids long. Germline CDR1 reads SGHNT; CDR2 reads YENEEA. DNA for the CDR3: TGTGCCAGCAGCTATAGCGAGGGCACTGAAGCTTTCTTT. It yields the protein CASSYSEGTEAFF.

The rearrangement uses TRBV5-4 and TRBJ2-7; 11 bases align to TRBD2. This CDR3 region has 15 residues. The V gene end was trimmed by 4 bases and the J gene end by 0 bases; junction bases not matched to a gene: 3. Germline V gene sequence: CDR1 SGHNT, CDR2 YYREEE (reference sequence). The CDR3 reads CASSLAGGPSYEQYF. The DNA of the CDR3 is TGTGCCAGCAGCCTAGCGGGAGGTCCCTCCTACGAGCAGTACTTC. The entire variable domain, with the rest obtained from reference TRBV5-4 and TRBJ2-7, is as follows: ETGVTQSPTHLIKTRGQQVTLRCSSQSGHNTVSWYQQALGQGPQFIFQYYREEENGRGNFPPRFSGLQFPNYSSELNVNALELDDSALYLCASSLAGGPSYEQYFGPGTRLTVT.

The rearrangement joins TRBV4-2 to TRBJ2-1; tentatively, D is TRBD1 (6 bases). The CDR3 runs 16 residues. Looked up from germline, CDR1 is LGHNA and CDR2 is YNFKEQ. V lost 4 bases and J 9 bases, leaving 22 bases between the germline ends. In DNA form, the CDR3 reads TGTGCCAGCAGCCCAACCGCCCGCAGGGGCAGGGGTGAGCAGTTCTTC. Its translation is CASSPTARRGRGEQFF.

This clone appeared once. The chain joins TRBV2 to TRBJ2-3; 10 bases are a match to TRBD2. This CDR3 spans 15 amino acids. The junction had 7 bases not matched to a gene; V was cut back by 6 bases and J by 4 bases. Germline assignment: CDR1 SNHLY and CDR2 FYNNEI. CDR3 coding DNA: TGTGCCAGCAGCCGGACTAGCGGCCTCCCAGATACGCAGTATTTT. This sequence encodes CASSRTSGLPDTQYF.

This clone occurred a few times. This chain uses TRBV9 with TRBJ1-2; D is possibly TRBD1 (6 bases). This CDR3 spans 14 amino acids. Germline CDR1 reads SGDLS; CDR2 reads YYNGEE. V lost 0 bases and J 6 bases, leaving 12 bases between the germline ends. The CDR3 is CASSVGPGEDGYTF. The DNA for the CDR3 is TGTGCCAGCAGCGTAGGGCCAGGGGAAGATGGCTACACCTTC.

The V and J genes are TRBV29-1 and TRBJ2-7, with TRBD1 matching 7 bases. The germline V gene encodes CDR1 SQVTM and CDR2 ANQGSEA. V trimming: 6 bases; J trimming: 3 bases; junction bases outside the gene matches: 8. This CDR3 comprises 13 residues. The CDR3 sequence is CSVTRQGGYEQYF. CDR3 bases: TGCAGCGTAACGAGACAGGGCGGCTACGAGCAGTACTTC.

The chain has TRBV9 and TRBJ2-1; TRBD2 aligns across 8 bases. V shed 0 bases and J 10 bases; nucleotides not matched to a gene: 3. Germline V lookup: CDR1 SGDLS, CDR2 YYNGEE. The CDR3 sequence is 13 residues long. CDR3 region: CASSVGQRGEQFF. CDR3 sequence (DNA): TGTGCCAGCAGCGTAGGGCAGCGGGGGGAGCAGTTCTTC. The whole variable domain, filled in from reference TRBV9 and TRBJ2-1, reads DSGVTQTPKHLITATGQRVTLRCSPRSGDLSVYWYQQSLDQGLQFLIQYYNGEERAKGNILERFSAQQFPDLHSELNLSSLELGDSALYFCASSVGQRGEQFFGPGTRLTVL.

The chain carries TRBV29-1 and TRBJ2-3; a possible D gene is TRBD1 (5 bases). Trimming removed 7 bases at V and 4 bases at J, with 18 bases between. CDR1 and CDR2 (germline): SQVTM, ANQGSEA. CDR3 length: 14 residues. The CDR3 loop is CSADRGWGADTQYF. For the CDR3, the DNA is TGCAGCGCCGACCGTGGTTGGGGCGCAGATACGCAGTATTTT.

V usage is TRBV4-1 and J usage is TRBJ1-5; 11 nucleotides agree with TRBD1. The V and J ends lost 0 bases and 4 bases, in that order; junction bases with no gene match: 5. This CDR3 contains 17 residues. Germline lookup yields CDR1 MGHRA and CDR2 YSYEKL. CDR3 in DNA: TGCGCCAGCAGCCAAGAGGACAGGGGGCTGTCAAATCAGCCCCAGCATTTT. It specifies CASSQEDRGLSNQPQHF.

The chain combines TRBV9 with TRBJ2-6; 7 positions match TRBD1. V shed 4 bases and J 0 bases; nucleotides not matched to a gene: 4. The CDR3 has 16 residues. Germline CDR1 SGDLS, CDR2 YYNGEE. CDR3 in amino acids: CASSPGTASGANVLTF. Here the CDR3 DNA reads TGTGCCAGCAGCCCGGGGACAGCCTCTGGGGCCAACGTCCTGACTTTC.

The CDR3 bases are TGCGCCAGCGGCACAGGGGGCGTCAATCAGCCCCAGCATTTT. This encodes CASGTGGVNQPQHF. The chain has TRBV10-2 and TRBJ1-5; 9 bases align to TRBD1. CDR1 WSHSY and CDR2 SAAADI come from the germline V gene. Trimming cost V 8 bases and J 3 bases; bases outside gene matches: 5. There are 14 residues in the CDR3.

The V gene is TRBV7-9, the J gene TRBJ2-7, with no clear D. The CDR3 runs to 14 residues. The V gene's germline CDR1 is SEHNR and CDR2 FQNEAQ (reference sequence). Trimming stripped 5 bases from V and 4 bases from J, with 15 bases between. The CDR3 nucleotides are TGTGCCAGCAGCCAAGACACGAAATTTTACGAGCAGTACTTC. Translating gives CASSQDTKFYEQYF.

The V call is TRBV4-2, the J call TRBJ1-5, with TRBD1 as a possible D gene (6 bases). Germline V CDR1 and CDR2: LGHNA, YNFKEQ. V was trimmed by 0 bases and J by 5 bases, leaving 14 bases between them. The CDR3 runs 16 residues. For the CDR3, the DNA is TGTGCCAGCAGCCAAGAAACAGGGAGATTGCATCAGCCCCAGCATTTT. Protein sequence: CASSQETGRLHQPQHF.

The CDR3 sequence: CASSQAFEQYF. Here the CDR3 DNA reads TGTGCCAGCAGCCAGGCTTTCGAGCAGTACTTC. The V gene is TRBV5-6, the J gene TRBJ2-7, with D unresolved. V was trimmed by 4 bases and J by 6 bases, leaving 8 bases between them. This CDR3 has 11 residues. Germline V lookup: CDR1 SGHDT, CDR2 YYEEEE.

This sequence joins TRBV4-3 and TRBJ2-7, with 8 bases fitting TRBD1. The CDR3 extends over 16 amino acids. J gave up 2 bases and V 1 base, and 7 bases lay outside the gene matches. Germline CDR1 and CDR2: LGHNA and YSLEER. In nucleotides, the CDR3 is TGCGCCAGCAGCCAAGTCGCAGGACAGGGCGCCTACGAGCAGTACTTC. Translating it yields CASSQVAGQGAYEQYF.

The chain carries TRBV6-6 and TRBJ1-1; 9 bases agree with TRBD1. V lost 5 bases, J lost 5 bases, and 9 bases stayed unmatched. From germline, CDR1 is MNHNY and CDR2 SVGAGI (reference sequence). This CDR3 has 15 residues. For the CDR3, the DNA is TGTGCCAGCAGTAGTCCGGGACAGGGTCGGACTGAAGCTTTCTTT. It is translated as CASSSPGQGRTEAFF.

The chain has TRBV2 and TRBJ1-2; 7 nucleotides match TRBD1. Trimming cost V 2 bases and J 6 bases; bases outside gene matches: 3. Per germline, CDR1 SNHLY and CDR2 FYNNEI. CDR3 size: 13 residues. CDR3 protein: CASSERQGNGYTF. DNA of the CDR3: TGTGCCAGCAGTGAAAGACAGGGCAATGGCTACACCTTC.

The chain joins TRBV11-2 to TRBJ2-3, with D perhaps TRBD2 (6 bases). Germline values: CDR1 SGHAT, CDR2 FQNNGV. This CDR3 is built from 14 residues. V lost 6 bases and J 3 bases, leaving 13 bases between the germline ends. CDR3 sequence: CASRTQEGTDTQYF. CDR3 bases: TGTGCCAGCAGGACGCAGGAGGGGACAGATACGCAGTATTTT.

This clone was counted between two and nine times. V gene TRBV5-1 combines with J gene TRBJ1-2; a possible D gene is TRBD1 (6 bases). V lost 2 bases, J lost 0 bases, and 8 bases lay in between. Looked up from germline, CDR1 is SGHRS and CDR2 is YFSETQ. CDR3 length: 14 amino acids. CDR3 residues: CASSFDRTNYGYTF. CDR3 bases: TGCGCCAGCAGCTTCGACAGGACTAACTATGGCTACACCTTC.

This chain joins TRBV29-1 and TRBJ2-3; the D is unclear. V lost 1 base and J lost 5, with 4 bases in between. The CDR3 runs 11 residues. Germline values: CDR1 SQVTM, CDR2 ANQGSEA. CDR3 sequence (DNA): TGCAGCGTTGAAGCGGGAGATACGCAGTATTTT. Amino acids: CSVEAGDTQYF.

Remarks on this clone: The germline gene is not matched at one end of the junction; a read error may be the cause. The chain combines TRBV7-7 with TRBJ2-5; D call uncertain. This CDR3 contains 12 residues. Germline lookup yields CDR1 SSHAT and CDR2 FNYEAQ (reference sequence). CDR3 coding DNA: TGTGCTAGCAGGTCCGACTCGGGGACCCAGTACTTC. Translated: CASRSDSGTQYF.

The CDR3: CASSPDRITEAFF. The CDR3 DNA reads TGTGCCAGCTCACCGGACAGGATCACTGAAGCTTTCTTT. The chain links TRBV18 to TRBJ1-1; TRBD1 matches at 7 bases. V shed 3 bases and J 4 bases; nucleotides not matched to a gene: 2. The CDR3 is 13 amino acids. CDR1 KGHSH and CDR2 LQKENI come from the germline V gene.

The rearrangement links TRBV7-8 to TRBJ1-2, with D possibly matching TRBD1 (6 bases). The V end lost 5 bases, the J end lost 2 bases, and 12 bases lay between the germline ends. The CDR3 is made up of 14 amino acids. Germline CDR1 SGHVS, CDR2 FQNEAQ. The chain's CDR3 is CASSLYRVNYGYTF. The CDR3 coding sequence is TGTGCCAGCAGCCTTTACAGGGTAAACTATGGCTACACCTTC.

The V gene is TRBV5-1, the J gene TRBJ1-2; TRBD1 agrees at 7 bases. CDR1 is SGHRS, CDR2 YFSETQ, per germline. There are 14 residues in the CDR3. V trimming: 4 bases; J trimming: 5 bases; junction bases outside the gene matches: 8. The CDR3: CASSRGQTGYGYTF. The CDR3 coding sequence is TGCGCCAGCAGCCGAGGGCAGACAGGGTATGGCTACACCTTC.